The 26 T cell receptor beta chains reported below all come from one sample, sequenced in a study of T cells after yellow fever vaccination. MiXCR, run by TCRdb on the 5' RACE reads, gives a single entry per CDR3 protein. Seen here are hundreds of thousands of distinct CDR3 sequences, around 12% observed once, and the top ten hold 14% to 15%. The sample consisted of PBMCs, taken on the day of the yellow fever booster vaccination. Receptors were obtained from a young man who received the YFV17D yellow fever vaccine.

In DNA, the CDR3 is TGCAGTGCTAGTGGGGGAGGCACTGAAGCTTTCTTT. It specifies CSASGGGTEAFF. This chain uses TRBV20-1 with TRBJ1-1; a weak D match, TRBD1 (5 bases). The germline CDR1 and CDR2 sequences are DFQATT and SNEGSKA (reference sequence). This CDR3 spans 12 amino acids. V was pared by 3 bases and J by 4 bases, with 9 bases between.

This clonotype was seen only a few times. The chain couples TRBV10-3 to TRBJ2-2; TRBD2 aligns across 7 bases. This CDR3 has 15 residues. Germline assignment: CDR1 ENHRY and CDR2 SYGVKD. The trim removed 2 bases at V and 4 bases at J, leaving 4 bases unmatched. DNA for the CDR3: TGTGCCATCAGTGAGACTAGCGAGGCCACCGGGGAGCTGTTTTTT. This codes for CAISETSEATGELFF.

A few counts support this clonotype. The chain employs TRBV4-3 and TRBJ2-1; 7 bases map to TRBD2. The germline V gene encodes CDR1 LGHNA and CDR2 YSLEER. V was clipped by 4 bases and J by 4 bases; unmatched bases: 4. This CDR3 is 14 amino acids long. CDR3 bases: TGCGCCAGCAGCCCCCACGGGAGGTACAATGAGCAGTTCTTC. Protein: CASSPHGRYNEQFF.

This clonotype was seen a few times. V gene TRBV11-1 combines with J gene TRBJ2-7, with D perhaps being TRBD1 or TRBD2 (5 bases each). This CDR3 has 19 amino acids. The V gene's germline CDR1 is SGHAT and CDR2 FQDESV (reference sequence). V dropped 4 bases and J dropped 0 bases, with 25 bases sitting between them. The CDR3 DNA reads TGTGCCAGCAGCTACATCCGGGACCCCCAGTCTAGGGACTCCTACGAGCAGTACTTC. Translation gives CASSYIRDPQSRDSYEQYF.

This clonotype occurred a few times. The chain employs TRBV10-3 and TRBJ2-1, with D perhaps TRBD1 or TRBD2 (6 bases each). Germline V lookup: CDR1 ENHRY, CDR2 SYGVKD. V lost 6 bases and J lost 7, with 16 bases in between. The CDR3 extends over 14 amino acids. The CDR3 loop reads CAIRMVGGPNEQFF. As DNA, the CDR3 is TGTGCCATCAGGATGGTAGGGGGGCCGAATGAGCAGTTCTTC.

V is TRBV3-1 and J is TRBJ2-7; D remains ambiguous. Deletions cut 3 bases from V and 5 bases from J, with 11 bases between. Germline V lookup: CDR1 LGHDT, CDR2 YNNKEL (reference sequence). The length of the CDR3 is 13 residues. CDR3 loop: CASSQVPTHEQYF. DNA of the CDR3: TGTGCCAGCAGCCAGGTCCCAACCCACGAGCAGTACTTC.

In this sample, this clonotype turned up many times. This sequence joins TRBV7-2 and TRBJ2-1, with 15 bases identical to TRBD2. The trim removed 0 bases at V and 7 bases at J, leaving 4 bases unmatched. CDR1 is SGHTA, CDR2 FQGNSA, per germline. CDR3 length: 17 residues. The CDR3 protein is CASSLATGLAGGNEQFF. The CDR3 region has the DNA TGTGCCAGCAGCTTAGCAACGGGACTAGCGGGAGGAAATGAGCAGTTCTTC.

This chain joins TRBV20-1 and TRBJ1-2; 9 nucleotides agree with TRBD1. The germline V gene has CDR1 DFQATT and CDR2 SNEGSKA (reference sequence). CDR3 length: 12 amino acids. The ends lost 6 bases at V and 5 bases at J; junction bases unmatched: 4. CDR3 nucleotides: TGCAGTGCCACAGGGGGCGCTTATGGCTACACCTTC. Its protein is CSATGGAYGYTF.

This rearrangement joins TRBV7-2 to TRBJ2-2; 9 bases match TRBD2. Germline CDR1 and CDR2: SGHTA and FQGNSA. This CDR3 contains 16 residues. The ends lost 1 base at V and 6 bases at J; junction bases unmatched: 6. The CDR3 sequence is CASSLGVTSGAGELFF. The CDR3 DNA reads TGTGCCAGCAGCTTAGGGGTGACTAGCGGCGCCGGGGAGCTGTTTTTT.

The table lists this clonotype with a few counts. This rearrangement joins TRBV4-2 to TRBJ1-2; D is perhaps TRBD1 (5 bases). Germline V gene sequence: CDR1 LGHNA, CDR2 YNFKEQ. With 4 bases removed from V and 4 bases from J, the gap between germline ends came to 19 bases. The CDR3 length is 16 residues. CDR3 in amino acids: CASSPGGAGTGYGYTF. The DNA for the CDR3 is TGTGCCAGCAGCCCGGGGGGTGCGGGGACTGGCTATGGCTACACCTTC.

This sequence joins TRBV12-3 or TRBV12-4 and TRBJ2-3; 12 bases map to TRBD2. The CDR3 runs 16 residues. V shed 3 bases, J shed 4 bases, and the junction held 5 bases outside the gene matches. CDR3 amino acids: CASSFRLAGEADTQYF. CDR3 nucleotide sequence: TGTGCCAGCAGTTTTAGACTAGCGGGAGAGGCAGATACGCAGTATTTT.

In its sample, this clonotype was seen many times. V and J are TRBV5-1 and TRBJ2-7, with D perhaps assigned TRBD1 or TRBD2 (5 bases each). The CDR3 is made up of 14 amino acids. Germline lookup yields CDR1 SGHRS and CDR2 YFSETQ. V was shortened by 0 bases and J by 4 bases, with 11 bases between the two germline ends. In DNA form, the CDR3 reads TGCGCCAGCAGCTTGGGGGGGAGCCGATACGAGCAGTACTTC. As protein: CASSLGGSRYEQYF.

V gene TRBV20-1 combines with J gene TRBJ2-7, with 8 bases fitting TRBD2. The CDR3 runs to 11 residues. Germline CDR1 DFQATT, CDR2 SNEGSKA (reference sequence). The J segment lost 5 bases and the V segment lost 6 bases, leaving 3 bases of the junction unmatched. DNA of the CDR3: TGCAGTGCCGGGGGGGGAGACGAGCAGTACTTC. Translated: CSAGGGDEQYF.

There are a few counts of this clonotype. The chain is built from TRBV5-1 and TRBJ2-3; D might be TRBD2 (5 bases). The CDR3 consists of 16 residues. CDR1 and CDR2 from the germline V gene are SGHRS and YFSETQ. The V end lost 0 bases, the J end lost 2 bases, and 13 bases lay between the germline ends. CDR3 nucleotide sequence: TGCGCCAGCAGCTTGGTCGGGATGAGTAACACAGATACGCAGTATTTT. This codes for CASSLVGMSNTDTQYF.

Comments on this clonotype: One end of the junction varies from germline; a read error may be responsible. The chain combines TRBV5-5 with TRBJ2-7, with 7 nucleotides matching TRBD2. The germline V gene encodes CDR1 SGHKS and CDR2 YYEKEE (reference sequence). The CDR3 extends over 11 amino acids. The CDR3: CASSHLTSLNF. Written as DNA, the CDR3 is TGTGCCAGCAGCCACCTGACTAGCCTGAACTTC.

This clonotype has only a few counts. The chain is built from TRBV21-1 and TRBJ2-3; no DNA check was done on the table's D call, TRBD2. TRBV21-1 is reported as a pseudogene. This CDR3 is 15 amino acids long. The CDR3 loop reads CASSKDGENADTQYF. CDR3 bases: TGTGCCAGCAGCAAAGACGGGGAGAATGCGGATACGCAGTATTTT.

The chain employs TRBV11-2 and TRBJ2-1; TRBD1 or TRBD2 may be the D gene (6 bases each). The ends were cut back, 4 bases at V and 9 bases at J, with 28 bases in the middle. This CDR3 has 18 residues. The germline CDR1 and CDR2 sequences are SGHAT and FQNNGV. CDR3 amino acids: CASSWTGLAPTRGGEQFF. The CDR3 DNA reads TGTGCCAGCAGCTGGACGGGACTCGCTCCAACCCGAGGGGGTGAGCAGTTCTTC.

The chain combines TRBV5-1 with TRBJ1-4, with unresolved D. V was clipped by 3 bases and J by 0 bases, with 12 bases between them. Germline CDR1 reads SGHRS; CDR2 reads YFSETQ. The CDR3 is 16 amino acids. The CDR3 DNA follows: TGCGCCAGCAGCTACGAACAGCGTGCAACTAATGAAAAACTGTTTTTT. This gives the protein CASSYEQRATNEKLFF.

The genes are TRBV7-6 and TRBJ2-5, with D hard to call. The CDR3 is 16 residues long. Deletions cut 5 bases from V and 2 bases from J, with 18 bases between. CDR1 is SGHVS, CDR2 FNYEAQ, per germline. The CDR3 region has the DNA TGTGCCAGCAGCCAACCTTTTGGGAAGGGACAAGAGACCCAGTACTTC. Residues: CASSQPFGKGQETQYF.

The chain is built from TRBV2 and TRBJ1-6; D is possibly TRBD1 (5 bases). The CDR3 is 13 amino acids. V was pared by 7 bases and J by 6 bases, with 10 bases between. Germline V gives CDR1 SNHLY, CDR2 FYNNEI. The DNA for the CDR3 is TGTGCCAGCAAGGGGAGTAGTAATTCACCCCTCCACTTT. This translates into CASKGSSNSPLHF.

Many counts were recorded for this clonotype. V usage is TRBV20-1 and J usage is TRBJ2-5, with TRBD1 identical over 7 bases. CDR1 is DFQATT and CDR2 is SNEGSKA in the germline V gene (reference sequence). V shed 5 bases, J shed 5 bases, and the junction held 8 bases outside the gene matches. The CDR3 loop spans 13 amino acids. As DNA, the CDR3 is TGCAGTGCTCCACAGGGGTATCGGGAGACCCAGTACTTC. Its translation is CSAPQGYRETQYF.

This clonotype was detected only a few times. The chain uses TRBV5-6 and TRBJ1-4; 9 positions match TRBD1. Germline-derived CDR1 and CDR2 are SGHDT and YYEEEE. J gave up 7 bases and V 3 bases, and 10 bases lay outside the gene matches. The CDR3 totals 16 residues. CDR3 amino acids: CASSWTDRGWGEKLFF. The CDR3 bases are TGTGCCAGCAGCTGGACGGACAGGGGATGGGGTGAAAAACTGTTTTTT.

This clonotype was seen only a few times. This chain joins TRBV6-1 and TRBJ2-3; the D gene could be TRBD1 or TRBD2 (6 bases each). Germline lookup yields CDR1 MNHNS and CDR2 SASEGT. The V and J ends lost 6 bases and 4 bases respectively, with 11 bases between them. This CDR3 is built from 13 residues. CDR3 sequence: CASSDRGPDTQYF. CDR3 coding DNA: TGTGCCAGCAGCGACCGGGGGCCAGATACGCAGTATTTT.

Remarks on this clonotype: A much more abundant neighbour one base away suggests this may be a read error. V gene TRBV7-2 combines with J gene TRBJ2-7; 10 bases map to TRBD2. The CDR3 totals 15 residues. The germline V gene encodes CDR1 SGHTA and CDR2 FQGNSA. DNA of the CDR3: TGTGCCAGCAGCTTCCTAGCGGGAGATTCCTACGAGAAGTACTTC. It encodes CASSFLAGDSYEKYF. Drawing the rest from reference TRBV7-2 and TRBJ2-7, the complete variable domain is GAGVSQSPSNKVTEKGKDVELRCDPISGHTALYWYRQSLGQGLEFLIYFQGNSAPDKSGLPSDRFSAERTGGSVSTLTIQRTQQEDSAVYLCASSFLAGDSYEKYFGPGTRLTVT.

This clonotype has only a few counts. The chain joins TRBV7-2 to TRBJ2-3; the D gene is possibly TRBD2 (6 bases). Trimming pared 5 bases from V and 2 bases from J, leaving 20 bases between. CDR3 length equals 17 residues. The germline gives CDR1 SGHTA, CDR2 FQGNSA. The CDR3 protein is CASSHPADRDFTDTQYF. DNA of the CDR3: TGTGCCAGCAGCCACCCGGCGGACCGGGACTTCACAGATACGCAGTATTTT.

The V call is TRBV20-1, the J call TRBJ1-4; D call uncertain. Trimming shortened V by 4 bases and J by 7 bases, and 16 bases separated the two germline ends. The CDR3 spans 14 residues. Looked up from germline, CDR1 is DFQATT and CDR2 is SNEGSKA (reference sequence). CDR3 loop: CSATVSGEGEKLFF. CDR3 nucleotides: TGCAGTGCTACCGTCTCCGGCGAGGGTGAAAAACTGTTTTTT.